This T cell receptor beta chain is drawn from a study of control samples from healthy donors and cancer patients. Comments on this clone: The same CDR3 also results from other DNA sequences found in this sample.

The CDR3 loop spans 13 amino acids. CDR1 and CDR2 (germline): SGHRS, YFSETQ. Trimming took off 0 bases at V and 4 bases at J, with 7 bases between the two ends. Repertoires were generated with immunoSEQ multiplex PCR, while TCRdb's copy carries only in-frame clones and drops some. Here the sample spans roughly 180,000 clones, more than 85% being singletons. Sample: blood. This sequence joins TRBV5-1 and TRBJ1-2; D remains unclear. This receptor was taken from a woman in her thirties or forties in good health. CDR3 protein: CASSLGGGYGYTF. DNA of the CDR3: TGCGCCAGCAGCTTGGGGGGAGGCTATGGCTACACCTTC.